This record looks at one TCR beta chain sequence and its context. This sample was included in a study of T-cell memory formation after mild COVID-19. About the research overall: TCR clusters were mostly confined to one donor each.

Each CDR3 protein is one row after TCRdb ran MiXCR on the 5' RACE reads. The sample includes about 200,000 distinct CDR3 sequences, over 9.5% of them seen just once. With 3 bases clipped from V and 1 base from J, the junction kept 0 bases outside the gene matches. CDR3 length: 13 amino acids. The clonotype originates from a man aged 18 to 29 who had mild COVID-19 (a few samples of this study predate the infection). Cell type and time point are not known. This chain links TRBV12-3 or TRBV12-4 with TRBJ2-7, with 7 positions matching TRBD1. The material sequenced was PBMCs or a T cell subset sorted from them (not recorded which). The CDR3 coding sequence is TGTGCCAGCAGTTTCAGGGGGTCCTACGAGCAGTACTTC. Translating gives CASSFRGSYEQYF.